The source of this TCR beta chain is a study of cytomegalovirus exposure and HLA in healthy donors. This clone showed up just a few times. Its antigen is currently unknown. 13 Jbeta primers and 60 Vbeta primers were used for the PCR. The method was immunoSEQ multiplex PCR; TCRdb's version includes in-frame clones alone and lacks a portion of them. This sample has about 140,000 clones; roughly 70% occur once, and the top ten carry about 10%. Study findings and constraints: An Asian-associated ancestry cluster reportedly showed fewer N-insertions than the roughly 700-donor mean in a later analysis. Several of the most significant clusters appeared, in a later analysis, to be linked to common viral pathogens.

Trimming took off 5 bases at V and 5 bases at J, with 22 bases between the two ends. CDR3 size: 17 residues. CDR1 is PRHDT, CDR2 FYEKMQ, per germline (reference sequence). This chain uses TRBV13 with TRBJ2-1; the D gene is possibly TRBD2 (6 bases). This receptor was obtained from a young man in good health and CMV-seropositive. Sequencing was carried out using PBMCs. In DNA form, the CDR3 reads TGTGCCAGCAGCAAGCGGGCACTAATAACCCTAAACAATGAGCAGTTCTTC. The encoded protein is CASSKRALITLNNEQFF.